One and the same sample provided the 21 T cell receptor beta chains below, sequenced in a study of shared clonotypes between healthy human individuals. The repertoire was sequenced with immunoSEQ multiplex PCR; TCRdb's copy has only in-frame clones and lacks some. The sample shows nearly 1,000,000 clones, 76% of them seen only once. The sample comprised memory CD4+ T cells sorted from blood. Stated subset: CD45RA-negative fraction. Receptors were obtained from a young man in good health.

The gene calls are TRBV6-1 and TRBJ1-4; perhaps TRBD1 as D (5 bases). CDR3 length: 15 amino acids. CDR1 and CDR2 from the germline V gene are MNHNS and SASEGT. V lost 7 bases and J lost 5, with 17 bases in between. This CDR3 reads CASNIQEGPNEKLFF. Here the CDR3 DNA reads TGTGCCAGCAACATACAGGAAGGGCCCAATGAAAAACTGTTTTTT.

This chain connects TRBV7-9 to TRBJ2-5, with 11 bases matching TRBD2. The CDR3 covers 16 residues. Germline-derived CDR1 and CDR2 are SEHNR and FQNEAQ (reference sequence). With 6 bases clipped from V and 7 bases from J, the junction kept 13 bases outside the gene matches. The CDR3 here is CASSLALAGGPGTQYF. Written as DNA, the CDR3 is TGTGCCAGCAGTCTAGCATTAGCGGGGGGGCCTGGGACCCAGTACTTC.

The chain employs TRBV5-1 and TRBJ2-4, with 8 bases identical to TRBD1. V trimming: 0 bases; J trimming: 2 bases; junction bases outside the gene matches: 1. The length of the CDR3 is 15 residues. The V gene's germline CDR1 is SGHRS and CDR2 YFSETQ. The CDR3 protein is CASSLGTGTKNIQYF. CDR3 in DNA: TGCGCCAGCAGCTTGGGGACAGGGACCAAAAACATTCAGTACTTC. Filled out from reference TRBV5-1 and TRBJ2-4, the complete variable domain reads KAGVTQTPRYLIKTRGQQVTLSCSPISGHRSVSWYQQTPGQGLQFLFEYFSETQRNKGNFPGRFSGRQFSNSRSEMNVSTLELGDSALYLCASSLGTGTKNIQYFGAGTRLSVL.

To note about this clone: The identical CDR3 is also encoded by other nucleotide sequences in the sample. This chain joins TRBV7-2 and TRBJ2-7, with D unresolved. This CDR3 is 12 amino acids long. Germline V CDR1 and CDR2: SGHTA, FQGNSA. The V end was cut by 1 base, the J end by 2 bases, with 3 bases between. CDR3 sequence: CASSLDAYEQYF. In DNA form, the CDR3 reads TGTGCCAGCAGCTTAGATGCCTACGAGCAGTACTTC.

CDR3 region: CASSVWGTSNTGELFF. The CDR3 coding sequence is TGTGCCAGCAGTGTATGGGGGACTAGCAACACCGGGGAGCTGTTTTTT. V is TRBV2 and J is TRBJ2-2; 9 positions agree with TRBD2. V was clipped by 4 bases and J by 2 bases; unmatched bases: 5. The CDR3 runs to 16 residues. Germline V gene sequence: CDR1 SNHLY, CDR2 FYNNEI.

The V gene is TRBV5-1, the J gene TRBJ2-7; perhaps D is TRBD1 or TRBD2 (5 bases each). Germline CDR1 SGHRS, CDR2 YFSETQ. The CDR3 totals 15 residues. Trimming shortened V by 4 bases and J by 5 bases, and 19 bases separated the two germline ends. The CDR3 reads CASSVGPSRDHEQYF. For the CDR3, the DNA is TGCGCCAGCAGCGTGGGGCCTTCAAGGGACCACGAGCAGTACTTC.

The rearrangement uses TRBV10-2 and TRBJ1-5; D unclear. The germline CDR1 and CDR2 sequences are WSHSY and SAAADI. Between the trimmed V and J ends, which lost 0 bases and 4 bases, there was a span of 7 bases. This CDR3 has 14 residues. This chain's CDR3 is CASSESTLNQPQHF. In DNA form, the CDR3 reads TGCGCCAGCAGTGAGTCTACGTTAAATCAGCCCCAGCATTTT.

The chain is built from TRBV5-6 and TRBJ2-5, with D unclear. Trimming left V 4 bases short and J 4 bases short, with 14 bases between. The CDR3 is made up of 14 amino acids. Germline-derived CDR1 and CDR2 are SGHDT and YYEEEE. The CDR3: CASSAVQGVETQYF. The CDR3 DNA follows: TGTGCCAGCAGCGCGGTACAAGGTGTAGAGACCCAGTACTTC.

This clone was seen a handful of times. This chain uses TRBV6-1 with TRBJ2-7, with D possibly TRBD2 on 5 matching bases. Trimming removed 7 bases from V and 3 bases from J, with 10 bases in between. Per germline, CDR1 MNHNS and CDR2 SASEGT. The CDR3 covers 12 residues. The chain's CDR3 is CASKLVDYEQYF. CDR3 DNA sequence: TGTGCCAGCAAACTAGTTGACTACGAGCAGTACTTC.

The chain couples TRBV6-5 to TRBJ2-1, with D possibly matching TRBD1 (6 bases). The CDR3 is made up of 16 amino acids. The V gene's germline CDR1 is MNHEY and CDR2 SVGAGI. The ends were cut back, 0 bases at V and 10 bases at J, with 19 bases in the middle. The CDR3 region is CASSYSSRGHGGEQFF. The CDR3 region has the DNA TGTGCCAGCAGTTACTCGTCCAGGGGCCACGGTGGCGAGCAGTTCTTC.

This sequence joins TRBV28 and TRBJ2-2; either TRBD1 or TRBD2 may supply D (6 bases each). Germline V gene lookup returns CDR1 MDHEN and CDR2 SYDVKM. The CDR3 extends over 15 amino acids. V was cut by 5 bases and J by 5 bases, with 15 bases left in between. DNA of the CDR3: TGTGCCAGCAGTCCCAGCGGGCAGGGGACCGGGGAGCTGTTTTTT. Translation gives CASSPSGQGTGELFF.

This sequence joins TRBV21-1 and TRBJ2-4. TRBV21-1 is a recognized pseudogene. The CDR3 runs to 15 residues. Here the CDR3 reads CASSKEGGAKNIQYF. The DNA of the CDR3 is TGTGCCAGCAGCAAAGAGGGGGGAGCCAAAAACATTCAGTACTTC.

The gene calls are TRBV6-1 and TRBJ2-2; possibly TRBD2 for D (6 bases). Trimming stripped 6 bases from V and 3 bases from J, with 11 bases between. The CDR3 runs to 14 residues. Germline CDR1 reads MNHNS; CDR2 reads SASEGT. CDR3 sequence reads: CASRGGVYTGELFF. The CDR3 DNA reads TGTGCCAGCAGGGGGGGAGTATACACCGGGGAGCTGTTTTTT.

This clone occurred many times. V gene TRBV7-2 combines with J gene TRBJ2-5; possible D gene TRBD2, 5 bases. There are 16 residues in the CDR3. Germline loops: CDR1 SGHTA, CDR2 FQGNSA. The V end lost 3 bases, the J end lost 2 bases, and 16 bases lay between the germline ends. For the CDR3, the DNA is TGTGCCAGCAGCTTTTGGCTAGCTCCCCAGCAAGAGACCCAGTACTTC. This codes for CASSFWLAPQQETQYF.

This clone was picked up a small number of times. This chain links TRBV19 with TRBJ1-2; TRBD1 is a possible D gene (6 bases). The CDR3 is made up of 13 amino acids. In germline, CDR1 is LNHDA, CDR2 SQIVND (reference sequence). The V gene lost 5 bases and the J gene lost 5 bases, with 12 bases spanning the gap. CDR3 coding DNA: TGTGCCAGTAGTGTACAGGGTCCATATGGCTACACCTTC. Its translation is CASSVQGPYGYTF. The full variable domain, with the rest looked up from reference TRBV19 and TRBJ1-2, is DGGITQSPKYLFRKEGQNVTLSCEQNLNHDAMYWYRQDPGQGLRLIYYSQIVNDFQKGDIAEGYSVSREKKESFPLTVTSAQKNPTAFYLCASSVQGPYGYTFGSGTRLTVV.

This sequence joins TRBV19 and TRBJ2-7, with D possibly matching TRBD1 (6 bases). V was shortened by 3 bases and J by 0 bases, with 12 bases between the two germline ends. Germline V gives CDR1 LNHDA, CDR2 SQIVND (reference sequence). This CDR3 spans 15 amino acids. The CDR3 DNA follows: TGTGCCAGTAGTATTGGACAGTCGTACTCCTACGAGCAGTACTTC. It yields the protein CASSIGQSYSYEQYF. The whole variable domain, filled in from reference TRBV19 and TRBJ2-7, reads DGGITQSPKYLFRKEGQNVTLSCEQNLNHDAMYWYRQDPGQGLRLIYYSQIVNDFQKGDIAEGYSVSREKKESFPLTVTSAQKNPTAFYLCASSIGQSYSYEQYFGPGTRLTVT.

This chain joins TRBV5-1 and TRBJ1-4, with D possibly TRBD1 on 6 matching bases. There are 15 residues in the CDR3. The V gene's germline CDR1 is SGHRS and CDR2 YFSETQ. Trimming stripped 0 bases from V and 0 bases from J, with 6 bases between. CDR3 sequence reads: CASSLGQATNEKLFF. Written as DNA, the CDR3 is TGCGCCAGCAGCTTGGGACAGGCAACTAATGAAAAACTGTTTTTT.

The chain carries TRBV10-3 and TRBJ2-5, with D perhaps matching TRBD2 (6 bases). The germline V gene encodes CDR1 ENHRY and CDR2 SYGVKD. The CDR3 totals 13 residues. V lost 10 bases, J lost 4 bases, and 16 bases lay in between. The CDR3 DNA follows: TGTGCCACATGGAGGGATTTGGGAGAGACCCAGTACTTC. Translated, it gives CATWRDLGETQYF.

This clone was counted only a few times. Here the CDR3 reads CASSPRGSYNEQFF. CDR3 in DNA: TGTGCCAGCAGTCCCCGGGGGAGCTACAATGAGCAGTTCTTC. The chain has TRBV6-1 and TRBJ2-1; perhaps TRBD2 as D (6 bases). V was trimmed by 5 bases and J by 3 bases, leaving 11 bases between them. The CDR3 contains 14 residues. Germline V gene data show CDR1 as MNHNS and CDR2 as SASEGT.

This sequence joins TRBV27 and TRBJ1-1; the D is unclear. Trimming pared 5 bases from V and 4 bases from J, leaving 11 bases between. This CDR3 has 13 amino acids. Germline CDR1 MNHEY, CDR2 SMNVEV (reference sequence). The CDR3 DNA sequence: TGTGCCAGCAGTGCCACGCGGGGCACTGAAGCTTTCTTT. Protein: CASSATRGTEAFF.

J is TRBJ2-7 and V is TRBV30, with D possibly called TRBD1 or TRBD2 (6 bases each). The length of the CDR3 is 14 residues. Germline V gives CDR1 GTSNPN, CDR2 SVGIG (reference sequence). Deletions cut 0 bases from V and 2 bases from J, with 11 bases between. The CDR3 spells CAWSVWGAPYEQYF. The CDR3 DNA is TGTGCCTGGAGTGTATGGGGGGCCCCCTACGAGCAGTACTTC.